This T cell receptor beta chain comes out of a study of monozygotic twins with cystic fibrosis. Across the study: Three micrograms of fragmented DNA underwent roughly 16 PCR cycles for library preparation.

Comments on this clone: The target antigen is unknown.

Trimming removed 2 bases from V and 4 bases from J; junction bases left unmatched: 13. Per germline, CDR1 GTSNPN and CDR2 SVGIG (reference sequence). CDR3 length: 17 residues. Points from the study as a whole: In this small cohort, shared CDR3 numbers showed no association with age, concordance or disease severity. Monozygotic CF twins shared more identical nucleotide clonotypes than unrelated patients. J usage was most co-twin-similar in 8 of 16 pairs, V in 13.

Using immunoSEQ multiplex PCR, the repertoire was profiled, and TCRdb retains in-frame clones only, with some absent. The table lists about 16,000 clones, around 96% of them singletons. This chain links TRBV30 with TRBJ2-1, with 8 positions matching TRBD1. The TCR originated in a girl aged 2-10 years with cystic fibrosis. Source material: blood. The CDR3 spells CAWSRSLGTGSYNEQFF. The DNA of the CDR3 is TGTGCCTGGAGTCGCAGCTTGGGGACAGGAAGTTACAATGAGCAGTTCTTC.